Each of the 8 T cell receptor beta chains below was sequenced from the same sample in a study of cytomegalovirus exposure and HLA in healthy donors. The PCR was carried out with 60 Vbeta primers and 13 Jbeta primers. This table comes from immunoSEQ multiplex PCR, and its TCRdb copy is limited to in-frame clones, with some not included. The top ten clones hold around 3% of a sample with about 180,000 clones, under 85% of them seen once. Input material: PBMCs. The receptors come from a male donor in good health and CMV-seronegative.

This rearrangement joins TRBV5-4 to TRBJ2-7; the match to TRBD2 covers 8 bases. The ends lost 4 bases at V and 3 bases at J; junction bases unmatched: 6. This CDR3 has 14 amino acids. Germline V lookup: CDR1 SGHNT, CDR2 YYREEE (reference sequence). As DNA, the CDR3 is TGTGCCAGCAGCCCGACTAGCGCCGTCTACGAGCAGTACTTC. As protein: CASSPTSAVYEQYF. The variable domain in full, completed from reference TRBV5-4 and TRBJ2-7, reads ETGVTQSPTHLIKTRGQQVTLRCSSQSGHNTVSWYQQALGQGPQFIFQYYREEENGRGNFPPRFSGLQFPNYSSELNVNALELDDSALYLCASSPTSAVYEQYFGPGTRLTVT.

The J gene is TRBJ1-1, the V gene TRBV6-5; D is ambiguous. The V end was cut by 2 bases, the J end by 1 base, with 14 bases between. Germline V gene lookup returns CDR1 MNHEY and CDR2 SVGAGI. CDR3 length: 16 amino acids. This CDR3 is CASSYPGLTENTEAFF. The CDR3, as DNA: TGTGCCAGCAGTTACCCCGGTTTAACAGAGAACACTGAAGCTTTCTTT.

A note on this clone: The junction differs from germline at one of its ends, possibly a read error. This chain joins TRBV7-9 and TRBJ2-7; 9 nucleotides agree with TRBD1. This CDR3 region has 17 residues. Germline V gives CDR1 SEHNR, CDR2 FQNEAQ (reference sequence). The CDR3 here is CSSSQPTGQGKSYEQYF. Written as DNA, the CDR3 is TGTTCCAGCAGCCAGCCGACTGGACAGGGGAAATCCTACGAGCAGTACTTC.

Only one count was recorded for this clone. The chain has TRBV5-1 and TRBJ2-2; TRBD1 matches 8 bases. Germline values: CDR1 SGHRS, CDR2 YFSETQ. CDR3 length: 16 amino acids. J gave up 0 bases and V 0 bases, and 1 base lay outside the gene matches. Here the CDR3 DNA reads TGCGCCAGCAGCTTGGGGGACAGGACGAACACCGGGGAGCTGTTTTTT. Translation gives CASSLGDRTNTGELFF.

The V and J genes are TRBV7-2 and TRBJ2-7, with TRBD2 matching over 9 bases. CDR1 and CDR2 from the germline V gene are SGHTA and FQGNSA. There are 15 residues in the CDR3. Unmatched junction bases numbered 12, after V lost 5 bases and J lost 7 bases. CDR3 sequence: CASSPGTSSRWEQYF. The CDR3 region has the DNA TGTGCCAGCAGCCCTGGGACTAGCAGCCGCTGGGAGCAGTACTTC.

Only a few counts were recorded for this clone. This sequence joins TRBV27 and TRBJ2-6; D possibly corresponds to TRBD1 (5 bases). Germline lookup yields CDR1 MNHEY and CDR2 SMNVEV (reference sequence). The CDR3 is 15 amino acids. Trimming left V 5 bases short and J 1 base short, with 9 bases between. CDR3 nucleotide sequence: TGTGCCAGCAGTCTCTCAGGGTCTGGGGCCAACGTCCTGACTTTC. It is translated as CASSLSGSGANVLTF.

This chain joins TRBV4-1 and TRBJ2-7, with 7 bases aligning to TRBD1. The germline V gene has CDR1 MGHRA and CDR2 YSYEKL. The CDR3 has 15 amino acids. V shed 2 bases and J 3 bases; nucleotides not matched to a gene: 7. CDR3 nucleotide sequence: TGCGCCAGCAGCCAACCGGGACAGCGTAACTACGAGCAGTACTTC. Protein product: CASSQPGQRNYEQYF.

The chain couples TRBV5-4 to TRBJ2-7, with TRBD1 matching over 9 bases. The trim removed 6 bases at V and 5 bases at J, leaving 12 bases unmatched. This CDR3 has 15 residues. CDR1 and CDR2 from the germline V gene are SGHNT and YYREEE (reference sequence). The DNA for the CDR3 is TGTGCCAGCAACCGGGACCTGGGACAGGGAGACGAGCAGTACTTC. Translated: CASNRDLGQGDEQYF.